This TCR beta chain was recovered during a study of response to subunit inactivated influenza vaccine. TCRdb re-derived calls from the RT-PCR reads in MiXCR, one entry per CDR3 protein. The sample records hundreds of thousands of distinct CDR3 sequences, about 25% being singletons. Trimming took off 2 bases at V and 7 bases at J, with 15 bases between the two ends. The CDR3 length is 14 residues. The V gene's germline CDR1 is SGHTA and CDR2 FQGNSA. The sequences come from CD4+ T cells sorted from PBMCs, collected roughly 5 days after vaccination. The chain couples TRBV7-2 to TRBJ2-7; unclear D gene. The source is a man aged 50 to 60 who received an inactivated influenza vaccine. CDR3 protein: CASSLSERPGEQYF. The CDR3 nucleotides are TGTGCCAGCAGCTTATCGGAGCGTCCGGGTGAGCAGTACTTC.